The sequence of this T cell receptor (beta chain) was determined in a study of cytomegalovirus exposure and HLA in healthy donors. Of note for this clone: Its antigen is undetermined.

Profiled with immunoSEQ multiplex PCR; TCRdb holds only in-frame clones, not every one. Of over 60,000 clones detected, approximately 95% appear once; the ten largest clones hold less than 3.5%. CDR1 is MNHEY and CDR2 is SMNVEV in the germline V gene (reference sequence). Between the trimmed V and J ends, which lost 6 bases and 2 bases, there was a span of 11 bases. There are 15 residues in the CDR3. General observations from the study: Cytomegalovirus-associated TCR beta chains were listed, numbering 150 to 200. A few CMV-associated chains were confirmed in vitro to be specific for CMV antigens. Rare TCR sequences dominated, though some public TCRs recurred in many donors.

The sample comprised PBMCs. This chain links TRBV27 with TRBJ2-6, with D possibly matching TRBD1 (6 bases). This sequence originates from a man aged 18 to 30 in good health and CMV-seronegative. This chain's CDR3 is CASRKTGAGANVLTF. CDR3 DNA: TGTGCCAGCAGGAAGACAGGTGCTGGGGCCAACGTCCTGACTTTC. The entire variable domain, with the rest obtained from reference TRBV27 and TRBJ2-6, is as follows: EAQVTQNPRYLITVTGKKLTVTCSQNMNHEYMSWYRQDPGLGLRQIYYSMNVEVTDKGDVPEGYKVSRKEKRNFPLILESPSPNQTSLYFCASRKTGAGANVLTFGAGSRLTVL.